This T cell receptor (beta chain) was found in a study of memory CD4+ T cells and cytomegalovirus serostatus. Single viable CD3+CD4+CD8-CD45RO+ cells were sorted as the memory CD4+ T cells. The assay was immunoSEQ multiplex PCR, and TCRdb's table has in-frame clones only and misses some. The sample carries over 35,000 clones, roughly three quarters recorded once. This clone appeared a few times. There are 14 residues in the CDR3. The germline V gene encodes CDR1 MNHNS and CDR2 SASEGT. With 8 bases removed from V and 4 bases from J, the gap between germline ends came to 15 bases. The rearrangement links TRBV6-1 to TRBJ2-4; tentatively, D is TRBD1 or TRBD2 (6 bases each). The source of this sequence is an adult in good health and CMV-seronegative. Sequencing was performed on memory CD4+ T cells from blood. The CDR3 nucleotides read TGTGCCAGCTCGATTGGGGGGACAAAAAACATTCAGTACTTC. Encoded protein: CASSIGGTKNIQYF.